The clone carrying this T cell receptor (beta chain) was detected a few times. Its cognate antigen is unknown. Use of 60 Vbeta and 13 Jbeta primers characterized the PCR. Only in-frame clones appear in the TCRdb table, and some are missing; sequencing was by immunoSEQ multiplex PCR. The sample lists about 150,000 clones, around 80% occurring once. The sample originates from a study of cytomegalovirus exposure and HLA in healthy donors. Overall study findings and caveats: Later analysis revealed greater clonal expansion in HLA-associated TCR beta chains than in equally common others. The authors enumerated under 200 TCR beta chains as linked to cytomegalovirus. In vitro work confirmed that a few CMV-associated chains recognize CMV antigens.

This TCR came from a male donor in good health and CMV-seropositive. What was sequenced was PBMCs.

The CDR3 DNA follows: TGTGCCAGCAGTTTATCGATTGGACACAACACCGGGGAGCTGTTTTTT. This codes for CASSLSIGHNTGELFF. J is TRBJ2-2 and V is TRBV27; a weak D match, TRBD1 (5 bases). V lost 0 bases to trimming and J lost 2 bases, with 10 bases between them. This CDR3 is built from 16 residues. Germline V gene data show CDR1 as MNHEY and CDR2 as SMNVEV (reference sequence).